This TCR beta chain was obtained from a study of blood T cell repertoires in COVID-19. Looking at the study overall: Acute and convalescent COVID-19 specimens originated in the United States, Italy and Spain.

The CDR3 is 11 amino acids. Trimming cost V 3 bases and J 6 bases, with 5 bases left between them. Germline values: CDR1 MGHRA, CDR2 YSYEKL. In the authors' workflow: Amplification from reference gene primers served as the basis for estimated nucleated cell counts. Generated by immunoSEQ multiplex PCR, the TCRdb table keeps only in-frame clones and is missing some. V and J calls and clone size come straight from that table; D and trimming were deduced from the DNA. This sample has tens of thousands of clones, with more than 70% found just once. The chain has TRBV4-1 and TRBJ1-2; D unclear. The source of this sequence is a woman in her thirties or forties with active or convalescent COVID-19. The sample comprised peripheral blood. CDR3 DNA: TGCGCCAGCAGCCAGAACAATGGCTACACCTTC. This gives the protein CASSQNNGYTF.